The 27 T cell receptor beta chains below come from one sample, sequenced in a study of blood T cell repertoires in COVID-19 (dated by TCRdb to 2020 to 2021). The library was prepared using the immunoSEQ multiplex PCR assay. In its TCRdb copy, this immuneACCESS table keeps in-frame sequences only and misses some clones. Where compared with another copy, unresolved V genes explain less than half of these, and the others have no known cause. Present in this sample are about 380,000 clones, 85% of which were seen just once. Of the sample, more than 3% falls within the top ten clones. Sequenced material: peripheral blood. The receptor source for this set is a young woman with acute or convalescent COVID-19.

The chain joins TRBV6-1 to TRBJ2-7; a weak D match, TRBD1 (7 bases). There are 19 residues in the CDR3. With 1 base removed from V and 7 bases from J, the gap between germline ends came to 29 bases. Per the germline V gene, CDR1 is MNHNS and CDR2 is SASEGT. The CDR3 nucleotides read TGTGCCAGCAGTGAAGAAGGGGGTGGGTTGACAGGGAGGATCCGGGAGCAGTACTTC. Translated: CASSEEGGGLTGRIREQYF.

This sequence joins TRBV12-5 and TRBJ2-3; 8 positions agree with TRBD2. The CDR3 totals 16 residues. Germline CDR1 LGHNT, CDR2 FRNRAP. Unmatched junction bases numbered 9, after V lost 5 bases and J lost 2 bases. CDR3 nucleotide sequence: TGTGCTAGTGGTCAGACAGCGGGAGCCGCCACAGATACGCAGTATTTT. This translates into CASGQTAGAATDTQYF. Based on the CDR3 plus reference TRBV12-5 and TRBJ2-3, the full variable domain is DARVTQTPRHKVTEMGQEVTMRCQPILGHNTVFWYRQTMMQGLELLAYFRNRAPLDDSGMPKDRFSAEMPDATLATLKIQPSEPRDSAVYFCASGQTAGAATDTQYFGPGTRLTVL.

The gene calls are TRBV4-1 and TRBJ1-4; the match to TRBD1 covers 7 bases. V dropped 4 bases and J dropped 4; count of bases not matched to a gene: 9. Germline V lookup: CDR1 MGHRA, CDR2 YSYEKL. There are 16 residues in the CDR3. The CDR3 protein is CASSRGETGYNEKLFF. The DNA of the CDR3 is TGCGCCAGCAGCCGAGGAGAGACAGGGTATAATGAAAAACTGTTTTTT.

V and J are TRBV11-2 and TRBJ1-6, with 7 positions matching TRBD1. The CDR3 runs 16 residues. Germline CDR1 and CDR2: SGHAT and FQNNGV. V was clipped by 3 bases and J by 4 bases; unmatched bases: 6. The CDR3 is CASSFRQGKYNSPLHF. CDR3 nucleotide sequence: TGTGCCAGCAGCTTCCGACAGGGTAAGTATAATTCACCCCTCCACTTT.

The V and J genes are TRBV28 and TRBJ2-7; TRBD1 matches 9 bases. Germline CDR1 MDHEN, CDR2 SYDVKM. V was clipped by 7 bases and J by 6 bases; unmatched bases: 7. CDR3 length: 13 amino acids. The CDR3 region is CASTPDRGGEQYF. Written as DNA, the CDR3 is TGTGCCAGCACCCCGGACAGGGGCGGCGAGCAGTACTTC.

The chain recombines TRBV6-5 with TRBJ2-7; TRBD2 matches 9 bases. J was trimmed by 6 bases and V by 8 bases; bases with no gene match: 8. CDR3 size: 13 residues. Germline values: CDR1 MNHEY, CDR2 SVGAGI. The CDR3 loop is CASWLAGVSEQYF. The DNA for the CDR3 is TGTGCCAGCTGGTTAGCGGGAGTCTCCGAGCAGTACTTC.

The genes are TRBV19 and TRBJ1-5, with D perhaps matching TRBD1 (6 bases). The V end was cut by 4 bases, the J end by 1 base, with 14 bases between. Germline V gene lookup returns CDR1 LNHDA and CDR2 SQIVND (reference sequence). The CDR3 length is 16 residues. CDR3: CASSTVPGESNQPQHF. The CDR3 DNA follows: TGTGCCAGTAGTACGGTCCCAGGGGAAAGCAATCAGCCCCAGCATTTT.

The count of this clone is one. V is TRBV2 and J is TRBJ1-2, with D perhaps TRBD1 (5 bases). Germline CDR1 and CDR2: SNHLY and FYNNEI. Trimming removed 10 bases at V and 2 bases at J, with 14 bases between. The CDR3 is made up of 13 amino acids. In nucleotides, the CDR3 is TGTGCCAAAAGGGAGGGACTAAACTATGGCTACACCTTC. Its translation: CAKREGLNYGYTF.

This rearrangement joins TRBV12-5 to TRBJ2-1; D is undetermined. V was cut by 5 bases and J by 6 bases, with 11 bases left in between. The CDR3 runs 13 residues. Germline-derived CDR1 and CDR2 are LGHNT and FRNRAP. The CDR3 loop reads CASGPLGSNEQFF. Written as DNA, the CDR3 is TGTGCTAGTGGTCCCCTAGGATCCAATGAGCAGTTCTTC.

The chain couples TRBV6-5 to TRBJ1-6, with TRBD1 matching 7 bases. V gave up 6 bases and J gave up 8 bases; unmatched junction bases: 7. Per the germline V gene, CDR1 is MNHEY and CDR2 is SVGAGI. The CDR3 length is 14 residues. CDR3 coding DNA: TGTGCCAGCAGCCCCGGGACAGTGGATTCACCCCTCCACTTT. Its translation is CASSPGTVDSPLHF.

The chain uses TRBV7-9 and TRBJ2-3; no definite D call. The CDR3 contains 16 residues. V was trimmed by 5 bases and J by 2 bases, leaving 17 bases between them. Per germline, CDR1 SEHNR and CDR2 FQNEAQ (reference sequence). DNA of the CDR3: TGTGCCAGCAGCGCCGACTCCGGAGCTTACACAGATACGCAGTATTTT. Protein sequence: CASSADSGAYTDTQYF.

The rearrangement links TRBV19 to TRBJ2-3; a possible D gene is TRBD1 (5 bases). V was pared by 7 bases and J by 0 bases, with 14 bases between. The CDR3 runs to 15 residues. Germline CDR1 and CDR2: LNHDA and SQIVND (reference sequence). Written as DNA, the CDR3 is TGTGCCAGTATCCATGACAGTAGTAGCACAGATACGCAGTATTTT. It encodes CASIHDSSSTDTQYF.

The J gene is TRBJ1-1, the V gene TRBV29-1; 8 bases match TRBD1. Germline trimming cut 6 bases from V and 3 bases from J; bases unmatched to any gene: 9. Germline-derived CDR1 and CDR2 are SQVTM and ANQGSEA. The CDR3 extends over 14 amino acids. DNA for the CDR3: TGCAGCGTGAGCTCAGGGGGCGGGGACACTGAAGCTTTCTTT. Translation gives CSVSSGGGDTEAFF.

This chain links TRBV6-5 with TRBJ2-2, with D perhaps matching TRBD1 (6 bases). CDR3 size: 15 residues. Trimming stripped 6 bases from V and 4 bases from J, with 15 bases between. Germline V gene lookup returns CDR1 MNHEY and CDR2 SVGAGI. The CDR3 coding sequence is TGTGCCAGCAGAGCGTCTCGGACAGCCACCGGGGAGCTGTTTTTT. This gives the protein CASRASRTATGELFF.

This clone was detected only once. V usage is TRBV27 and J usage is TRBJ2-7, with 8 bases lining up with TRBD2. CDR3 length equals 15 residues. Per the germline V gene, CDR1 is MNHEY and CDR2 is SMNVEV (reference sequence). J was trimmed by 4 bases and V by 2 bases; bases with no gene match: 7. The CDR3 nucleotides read TGTGCCAGCAGTTTACAAGCGGGAGTTTGGTACGAGCAGTACTTC. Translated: CASSLQAGVWYEQYF.

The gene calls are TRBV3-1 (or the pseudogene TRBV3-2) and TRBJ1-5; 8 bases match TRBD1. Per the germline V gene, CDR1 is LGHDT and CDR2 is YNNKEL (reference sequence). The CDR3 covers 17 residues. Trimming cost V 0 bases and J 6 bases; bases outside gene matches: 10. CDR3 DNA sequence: TGTGCCAGCAGCCAAGATCTCTTGGACAGGGCTGTTCAGCCCCAGCATTTT. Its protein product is CASSQDLLDRAVQPQHF.

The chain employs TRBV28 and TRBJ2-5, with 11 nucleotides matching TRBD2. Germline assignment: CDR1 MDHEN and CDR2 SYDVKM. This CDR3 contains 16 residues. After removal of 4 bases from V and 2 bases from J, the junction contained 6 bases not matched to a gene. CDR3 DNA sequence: TGTGCCAGCAGTTATCCGACTAGCGGGGCACAAGAGACCCAGTACTTC. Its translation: CASSYPTSGAQETQYF.

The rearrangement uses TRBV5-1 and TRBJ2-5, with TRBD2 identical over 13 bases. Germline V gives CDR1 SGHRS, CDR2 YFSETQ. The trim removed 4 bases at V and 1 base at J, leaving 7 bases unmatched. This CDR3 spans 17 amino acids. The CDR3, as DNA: TGCGCCAGCAGCGTCGGGACTAGCGGGAACCTCCAAGAGACCCAGTACTTC. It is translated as CASSVGTSGNLQETQYF.

The CDR3 sequence: CASSPGPTSGGLQETQYF. CDR3 coding DNA: TGTGCCAGCAGTCCCGGCCCGACTAGCGGGGGGCTCCAAGAGACCCAGTACTTC. The rearrangement joins TRBV6-6 to TRBJ2-5, with 13 nucleotides matching TRBD2. Trimming cost V 5 bases and J 1 base; bases outside gene matches: 10. This CDR3 has 18 amino acids. In germline, CDR1 is MNHNY, CDR2 SVGAGI (reference sequence).

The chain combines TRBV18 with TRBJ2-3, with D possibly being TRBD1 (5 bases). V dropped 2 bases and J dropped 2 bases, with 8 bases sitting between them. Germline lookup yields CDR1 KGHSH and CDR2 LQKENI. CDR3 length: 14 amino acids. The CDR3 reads CASSPVRVTDTQYF. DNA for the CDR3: TGTGCCAGCTCACCAGTCAGGGTCACAGATACGCAGTATTTT.

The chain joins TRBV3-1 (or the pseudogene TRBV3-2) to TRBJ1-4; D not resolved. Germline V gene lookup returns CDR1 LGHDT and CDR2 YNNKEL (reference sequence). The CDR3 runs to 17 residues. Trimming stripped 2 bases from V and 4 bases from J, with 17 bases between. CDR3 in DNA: TGTGCCAGCAGCCAACTCCCGCGCTTCCCGCTTAATGAAAAACTGTTTTTT. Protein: CASSQLPRFPLNEKLFF.

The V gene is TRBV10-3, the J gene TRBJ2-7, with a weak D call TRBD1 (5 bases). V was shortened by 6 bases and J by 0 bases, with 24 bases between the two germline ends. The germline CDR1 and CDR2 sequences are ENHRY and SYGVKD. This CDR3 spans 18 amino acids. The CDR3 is CAISPHGAEMGNSYEQYF. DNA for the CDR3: TGTGCCATCAGCCCTCATGGGGCAGAAATGGGAAACTCCTACGAGCAGTACTTC.

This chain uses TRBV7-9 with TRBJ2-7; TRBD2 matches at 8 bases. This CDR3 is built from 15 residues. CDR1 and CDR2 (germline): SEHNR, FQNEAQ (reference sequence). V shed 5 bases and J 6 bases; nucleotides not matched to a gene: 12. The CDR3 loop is CASSPAGRGGTEQYF. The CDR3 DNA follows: TGTGCCAGCAGCCCCGCGGGACGGGGGGGGACCGAGCAGTACTTC.

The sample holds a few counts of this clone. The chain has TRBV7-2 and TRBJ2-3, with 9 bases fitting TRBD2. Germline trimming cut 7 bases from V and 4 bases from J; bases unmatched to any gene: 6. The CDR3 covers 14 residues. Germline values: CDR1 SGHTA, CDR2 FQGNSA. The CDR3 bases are TGTGCCAGCACCCTAGCGGGGCCGCCAGATACGCAGTATTTT. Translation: CASTLAGPPDTQYF.

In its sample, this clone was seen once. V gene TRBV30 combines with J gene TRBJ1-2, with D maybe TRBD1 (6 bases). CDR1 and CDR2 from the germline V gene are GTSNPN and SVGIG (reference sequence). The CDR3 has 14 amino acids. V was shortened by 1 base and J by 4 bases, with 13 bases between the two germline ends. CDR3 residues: CAWSERGIGYGYTF. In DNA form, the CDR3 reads TGTGCCTGGAGTGAAAGGGGGATTGGCTATGGCTACACCTTC.

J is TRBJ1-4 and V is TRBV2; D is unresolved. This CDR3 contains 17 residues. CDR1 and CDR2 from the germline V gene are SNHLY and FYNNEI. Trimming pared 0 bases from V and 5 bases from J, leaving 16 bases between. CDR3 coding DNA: TGTGCCAGCAGTGAAGCGCTTCCGGGAGTAGGGAATGAAAAACTGTTTTTT. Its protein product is CASSEALPGVGNEKLFF.

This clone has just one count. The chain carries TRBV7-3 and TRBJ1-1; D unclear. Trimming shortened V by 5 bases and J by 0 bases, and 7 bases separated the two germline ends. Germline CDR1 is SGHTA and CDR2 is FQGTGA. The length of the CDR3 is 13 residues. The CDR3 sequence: CASSPGLNTEAFF. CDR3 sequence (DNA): TGTGCCAGCAGCCCAGGCCTGAACACTGAAGCTTTCTTT.